This TCR beta chain was documented in a study of technical replicates of blood from several donors. V gave up 2 bases and J gave up 1 base; unmatched junction bases: 11. Germline CDR1 is MNHNS and CDR2 is SASEGT. The CDR3 has 18 residues. Produced via immunoSEQ multiplex PCR; TCRdb's table is partial and in-frame only. The table records about 70,000 clones, 95% of them present only once. Sequencing was carried out using T cells isolated from PBMCs. The receptor comes from a human donor in good health. The chain employs TRBV6-1 and TRBJ1-5; the match to TRBD1 covers 7 bases. CDR3 sequence reads: CASSEKGARQLSNQPQHF. The CDR3, as DNA: TGTGCCAGCAGTGAAAAGGGGGCGCGGCAGTTAAGCAATCAGCCCCAGCATTTT.